This T cell receptor (beta chain) was recorded in a study of PD-L1 blockade in urothelial cancer. Sample time point: pretreatment peripheral blood. Patients had locally advanced or metastatic urothelial carcinoma. Generated by immunoSEQ multiplex PCR, the TCRdb table keeps only in-frame clones and is missing some. The sample carries 70,000 to 95,000 clones, 84% recorded once. Here the sequenced sample was PBMCs, taken around atezolizumab (anti-PD-L1) treatment. The TCR comes from a man aged 60 to 75 with urothelial cancer.

The CDR3 is CASTPKRRAGAEDEQYF. CDR3 coding DNA: TGTGCCAGCACCCCAAAGAGACGGGCAGGGGCTGAGGACGAGCAGTACTTC. The chain uses TRBV6-4 and TRBJ2-7, with TRBD1 as a possible D gene (6 bases). The V and J ends lost 7 bases and 5 bases respectively, with 27 bases between them. The germline V gene encodes CDR1 MRHNA and CDR2 SNTAGT. This CDR3 is built from 17 residues.